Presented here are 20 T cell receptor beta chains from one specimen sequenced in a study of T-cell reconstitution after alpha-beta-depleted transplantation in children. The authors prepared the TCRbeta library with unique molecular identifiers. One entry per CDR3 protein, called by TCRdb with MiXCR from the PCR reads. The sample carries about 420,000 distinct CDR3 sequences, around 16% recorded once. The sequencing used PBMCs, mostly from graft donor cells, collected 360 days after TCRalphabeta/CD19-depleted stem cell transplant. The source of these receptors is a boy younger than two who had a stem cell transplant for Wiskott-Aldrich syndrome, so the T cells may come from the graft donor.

This chain's CDR3 is CASSLDQGRYGYTF. The DNA for the CDR3 is TGCGCCAGCAGCCTCGACCAGGGGCGCTATGGCTACACCTTC. The chain combines TRBV4-1 with TRBJ1-2, with D maybe TRBD1 (6 bases). Deletions cut 4 bases from V and 4 bases from J, with 13 bases between. The CDR3 extends over 14 amino acids. Germline V CDR1 and CDR2: MGHRA, YSYEKL.

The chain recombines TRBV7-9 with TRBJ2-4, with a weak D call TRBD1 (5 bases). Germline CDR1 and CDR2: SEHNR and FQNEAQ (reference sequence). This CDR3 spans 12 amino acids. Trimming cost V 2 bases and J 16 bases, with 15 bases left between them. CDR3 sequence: CASSLTRTPLYF. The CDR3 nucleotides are TGTGCCAGCAGCTTAACGAGGACACCCCTATACTTC.

Here the CDR3 reads CASSGPGIYEQYF. As DNA, the CDR3 is TGTGCCAGCAGTGGTCCAGGGATCTACGAGCAGTACTTC. V and J are TRBV6-1 and TRBJ2-7, with D perhaps TRBD1 (5 bases). The V gene's germline CDR1 is MNHNS and CDR2 SASEGT. The CDR3 runs to 13 residues. Trimming removed 4 bases from V and 3 bases from J, with 10 bases in between.

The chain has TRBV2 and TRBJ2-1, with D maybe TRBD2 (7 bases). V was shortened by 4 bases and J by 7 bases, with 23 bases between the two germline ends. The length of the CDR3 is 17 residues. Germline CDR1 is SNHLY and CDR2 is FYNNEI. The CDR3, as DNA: TGTGCCAGCAGTGCATTGGGGGGGACAAGTTTTAGGAATGAGCAGTTCTTC. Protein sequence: CASSALGGTSFRNEQFF. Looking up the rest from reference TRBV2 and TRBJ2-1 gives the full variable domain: EPEVTQTPSHQVTQMGQEVILRCVPISNHLYFYWYRQILGQKVEFLVSFYNNEISEKSEIFDDQFSVERPDGSNFTLKIRSTKLEDSAMYFCASSALGGTSFRNEQFFGPGTRLTVL.

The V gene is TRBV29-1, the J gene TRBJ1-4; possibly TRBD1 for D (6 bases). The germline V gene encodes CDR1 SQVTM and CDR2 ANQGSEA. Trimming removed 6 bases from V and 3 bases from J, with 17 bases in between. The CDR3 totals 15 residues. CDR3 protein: CSVPSGGAANEKLFF. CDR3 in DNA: TGCAGCGTCCCGTCGGGGGGGGCTGCTAATGAAAAACTGTTTTTT.

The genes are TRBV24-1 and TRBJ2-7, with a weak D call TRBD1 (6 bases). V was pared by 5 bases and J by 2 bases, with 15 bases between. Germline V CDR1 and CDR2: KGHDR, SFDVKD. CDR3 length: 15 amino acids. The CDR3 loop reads CATSGGQGRTYEQYF. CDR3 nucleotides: TGTGCCACCAGTGGGGGGCAGGGCAGGACCTACGAGCAGTACTTC.

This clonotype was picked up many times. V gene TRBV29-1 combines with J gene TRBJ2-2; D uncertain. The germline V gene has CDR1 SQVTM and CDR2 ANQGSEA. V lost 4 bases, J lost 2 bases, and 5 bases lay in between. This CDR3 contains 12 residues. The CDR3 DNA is TGCAGCGTTGGTACTAACACCGGGGAGCTGTTTTTT. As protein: CSVGTNTGELFF.

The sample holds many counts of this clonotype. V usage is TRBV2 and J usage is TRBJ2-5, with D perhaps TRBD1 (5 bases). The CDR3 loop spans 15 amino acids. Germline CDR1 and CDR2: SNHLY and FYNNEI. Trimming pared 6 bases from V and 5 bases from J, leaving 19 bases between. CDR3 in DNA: TGTGCCAGCAGCCCGAAGTATGGGGCGTGGGAGACCCAGTACTTC. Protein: CASSPKYGAWETQYF. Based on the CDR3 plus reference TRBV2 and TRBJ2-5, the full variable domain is EPEVTQTPSHQVTQMGQEVILRCVPISNHLYFYWYRQILGQKVEFLVSFYNNEISEKSEIFDDQFSVERPDGSNFTLKIRSTKLEDSAMYFCASSPKYGAWETQYFGPGTRLLVL.

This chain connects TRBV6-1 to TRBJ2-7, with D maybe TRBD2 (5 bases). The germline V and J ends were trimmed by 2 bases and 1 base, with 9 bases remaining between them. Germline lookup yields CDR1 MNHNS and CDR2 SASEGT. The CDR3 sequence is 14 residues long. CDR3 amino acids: CASSEYGVSYEQYF. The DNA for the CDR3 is TGTGCCAGCAGTGAATACGGGGTGTCCTACGAGCAGTACTTC.

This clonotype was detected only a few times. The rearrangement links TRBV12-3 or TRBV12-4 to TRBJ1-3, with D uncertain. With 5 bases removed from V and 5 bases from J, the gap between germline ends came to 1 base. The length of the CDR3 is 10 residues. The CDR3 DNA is TGTGCCAGCAGTCGAAACACCATATATTTT. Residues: CASSRNTIYF.

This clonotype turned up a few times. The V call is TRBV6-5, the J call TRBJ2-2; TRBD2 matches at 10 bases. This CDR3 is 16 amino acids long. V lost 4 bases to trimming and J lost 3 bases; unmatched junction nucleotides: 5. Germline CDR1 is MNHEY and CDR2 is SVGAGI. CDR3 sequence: CASSFSAGGYTGELFF. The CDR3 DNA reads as TGTGCCAGCAGTTTTTCAGCGGGAGGGTACACCGGGGAGCTGTTTTTT.

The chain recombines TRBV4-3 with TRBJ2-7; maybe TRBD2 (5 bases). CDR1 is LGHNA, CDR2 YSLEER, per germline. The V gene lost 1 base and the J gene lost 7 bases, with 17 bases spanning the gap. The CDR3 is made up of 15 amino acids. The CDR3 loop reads CASSQAPGFRGEQYF. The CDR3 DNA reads TGCGCCAGCAGCCAAGCCCCCGGCTTCAGAGGGGAGCAGTACTTC.

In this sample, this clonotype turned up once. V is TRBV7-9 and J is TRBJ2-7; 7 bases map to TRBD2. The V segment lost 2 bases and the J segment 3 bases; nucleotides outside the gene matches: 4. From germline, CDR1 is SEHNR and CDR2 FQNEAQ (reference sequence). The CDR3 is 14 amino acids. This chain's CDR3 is CASSLKRGGYEQYF. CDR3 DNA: TGTGCCAGCAGCTTAAAACGCGGGGGCTACGAGCAGTACTTC. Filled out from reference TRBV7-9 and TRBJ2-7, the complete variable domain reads DTGVSQNPRHKITKRGQNVTFRCDPISEHNRLYWYRQTLGQGPEFLTYFQNEAQLEKSRLLSDRFSAERPKGSFSTLEIQRTEQGDSAMYLCASSLKRGGYEQYFGPGTRLTVT.

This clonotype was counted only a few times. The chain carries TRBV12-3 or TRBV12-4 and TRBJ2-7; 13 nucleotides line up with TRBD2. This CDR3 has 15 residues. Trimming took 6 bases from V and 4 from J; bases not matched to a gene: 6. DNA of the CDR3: TGTGCCAGCAGAGACGGACTAGCGGGGGCTTACGAGCAGTACTTC. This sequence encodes CASRDGLAGAYEQYF.

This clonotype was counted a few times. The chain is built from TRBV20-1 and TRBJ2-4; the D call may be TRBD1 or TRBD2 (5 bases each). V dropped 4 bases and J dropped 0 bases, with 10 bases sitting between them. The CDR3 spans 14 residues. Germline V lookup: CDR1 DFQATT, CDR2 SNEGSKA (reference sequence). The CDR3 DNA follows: TGCAGTGCTAACGGGGCTGGAGCCAAAAACATTCAGTACTTC. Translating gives CSANGAGAKNIQYF.

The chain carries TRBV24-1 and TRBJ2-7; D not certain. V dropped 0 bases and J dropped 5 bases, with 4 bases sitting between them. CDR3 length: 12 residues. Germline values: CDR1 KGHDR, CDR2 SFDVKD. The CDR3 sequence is CATSDLNDEQYF. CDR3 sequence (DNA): TGTGCCACCAGTGATTTGAACGACGAGCAGTACTTC.

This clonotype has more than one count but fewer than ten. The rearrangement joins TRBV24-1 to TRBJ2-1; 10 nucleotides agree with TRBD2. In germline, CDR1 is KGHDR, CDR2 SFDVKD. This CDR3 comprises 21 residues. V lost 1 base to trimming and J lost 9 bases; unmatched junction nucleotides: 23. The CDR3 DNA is TGTGCCACCAGTGATTTCCCCCCGGGCCCAGAGTCTAGCGGGAGTCGCTTTGAGCAGTTCTTC. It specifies CATSDFPPGPESSGSRFEQFF.

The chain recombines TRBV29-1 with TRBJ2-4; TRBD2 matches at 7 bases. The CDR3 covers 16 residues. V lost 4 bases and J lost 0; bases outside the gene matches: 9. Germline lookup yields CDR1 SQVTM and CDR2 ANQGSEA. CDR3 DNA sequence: TGCAGCGTTGCGGAGGGACTACCCCTAGCCAAAAACATTCAGTACTTC. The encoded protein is CSVAEGLPLAKNIQYF. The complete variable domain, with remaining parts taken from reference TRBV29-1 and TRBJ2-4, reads SAVISQKPSRDICQRGTSLTIQCQVDSQVTMMFWYRQQPGQSLTLIATANQGSEATYESGFVIDKFPISRPNLTFSTLTVSNMSPEDSSIYLCSVAEGLPLAKNIQYFGAGTRLSVL.

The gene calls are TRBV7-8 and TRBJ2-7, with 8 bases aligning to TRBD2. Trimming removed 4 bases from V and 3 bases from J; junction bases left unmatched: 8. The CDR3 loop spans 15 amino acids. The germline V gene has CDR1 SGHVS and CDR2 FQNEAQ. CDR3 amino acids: CASSSLLAGYYEQYF. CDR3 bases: TGTGCCAGCAGCTCCCTCTTAGCGGGGTACTACGAGCAGTACTTC.

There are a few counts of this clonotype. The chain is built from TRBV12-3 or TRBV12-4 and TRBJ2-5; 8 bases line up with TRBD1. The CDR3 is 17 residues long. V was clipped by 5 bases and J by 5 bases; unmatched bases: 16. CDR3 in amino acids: CASSKRTKTGVWETQYF. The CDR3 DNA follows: TGTGCCAGCAGTAAAAGAACGAAGACAGGGGTTTGGGAGACCCAGTACTTC.